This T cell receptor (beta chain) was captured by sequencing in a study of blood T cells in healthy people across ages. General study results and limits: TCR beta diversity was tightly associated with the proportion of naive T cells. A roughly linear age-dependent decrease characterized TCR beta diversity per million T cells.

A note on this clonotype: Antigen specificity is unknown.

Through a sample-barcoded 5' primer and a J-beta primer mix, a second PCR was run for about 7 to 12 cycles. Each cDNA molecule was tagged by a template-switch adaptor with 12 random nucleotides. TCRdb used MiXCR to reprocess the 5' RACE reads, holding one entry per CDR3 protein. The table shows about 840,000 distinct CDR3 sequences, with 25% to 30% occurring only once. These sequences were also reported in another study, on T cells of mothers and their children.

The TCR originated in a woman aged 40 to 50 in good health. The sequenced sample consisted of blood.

CDR3 region: CASSLNAREQYF. CDR3 in DNA: TGTGCCAGCAGTTTGAACGCCCGTGAGCAGTACTTC. V is TRBV12-3 or TRBV12-4 and J is TRBJ2-7, with D hard to call. The V and J ends lost 3 bases and 7 bases respectively, with 10 bases between them. This CDR3 has 12 amino acids.